A single sample gave rise to the 15 T cell receptor beta chains below, sequenced in a study of blood T cells in healthy people across ages. PCR was performed a second time for roughly 7 to 12 cycles using a sample-barcoded 5' primer and a J-beta primer mix. MiXCR was run by TCRdb on the 5' RACE reads, yielding one entry per CDR3 protein. The sample comprises over 1,300,000 distinct CDR3 sequences, around 59% of which are singletons, and under 8.5% rests with the top ten. The sequenced sample consisted of blood. The source is a man aged 18-30 years in good health.

This rearrangement joins TRBV10-3 to TRBJ2-3, with TRBD1 matching 8 bases. V trimming: 7 bases; J trimming: 3 bases; junction bases outside the gene matches: 3. The germline CDR1 and CDR2 sequences are ENHRY and SYGVKD. The CDR3 contains 13 residues. The chain's CDR3 is CAITQGATDTQYF. The CDR3 region has the DNA TGTGCCATCACGCAGGGGGCAACAGATACGCAGTATTTT.

V is TRBV10-3 and J is TRBJ2-1; 12 nucleotides align to TRBD2. The germline CDR1 and CDR2 sequences are ENHRY and SYGVKD. The CDR3 contains 15 residues. The ends lost 4 bases at V and 10 bases at J; junction bases unmatched: 8. Here the CDR3 reads CAISAETSGSDEQFF. The CDR3 DNA sequence: TGTGCCATCAGTGCGGAGACTAGCGGGAGTGACGAGCAGTTCTTC.

The table lists this clonotype with a few counts. The J gene is TRBJ2-7, the V gene TRBV10-3; possible D gene TRBD2, 5 bases. Trimming took 4 bases from V and 2 from J, leaving 15 bases between them. The CDR3 is made up of 15 amino acids. CDR1 and CDR2 from the germline V gene are ENHRY and SYGVKD. CDR3 sequence: CAISGTASLTYEQYF. CDR3 DNA: TGTGCCATCAGTGGGACTGCTTCTCTCACCTACGAGCAGTACTTC.

This chain joins TRBV7-9 and TRBJ2-5, with unresolved D. The germline V gene encodes CDR1 SEHNR and CDR2 FQNEAQ (reference sequence). CDR3 length equals 13 residues. Trimming stripped 8 bases from V and 2 bases from J, with 12 bases between. The CDR3 nucleotides are TGTGCCAGCGGGTGGCAGATTCAAGAGACCCAGTACTTC. Translating it yields CASGWQIQETQYF.

The chain is built from TRBV10-3 and TRBJ2-3; 8 bases line up with TRBD2. The CDR3 runs to 16 residues. Germline V gene sequence: CDR1 ENHRY, CDR2 SYGVKD. V was clipped by 3 bases and J by 1 base; unmatched bases: 6. In DNA form, the CDR3 reads TGTGCCATCAGTGACTCCGGGGGGGGGCGCACAGATACGCAGTATTTT. Its translation is CAISDSGGGRTDTQYF.

The chain couples TRBV5-6 to TRBJ2-4, with 7 bases that match TRBD1. The DNA end favors TRBJ2-7, so the J call may be wrong. Per the germline V gene, CDR1 is SGHDT and CDR2 is YYEEEE. The length of the CDR3 is 14 residues. CDR3 DNA: TGTGCCAGCAGCAAGTTGACAGGGACCTACGAGCAGTACTTC. This sequence encodes CASSKLTGTYEQYF.

The chain recombines TRBV12-3 or TRBV12-4 with TRBJ1-6, with a possible D match to TRBD1 (6 bases). The CDR3 is made up of 16 amino acids. Trimming shortened V by 6 bases and J by 1 base, and 13 bases separated the two germline ends. DNA of the CDR3: TGTGCCAGCAGCCGACAGGCCGCATCCTATAATTCACCCCTCCACTTT. Its protein is CASSRQAASYNSPLHF.

This clonotype was observed a few times. V gene TRBV7-9 combines with J gene TRBJ2-1, with TRBD2 as a possible D gene (7 bases). Germline loops: CDR1 SEHNR, CDR2 FQNEAQ (reference sequence). V lost 4 bases, J lost 2 bases, and 12 bases lay in between. CDR3 length equals 15 residues. In DNA form, the CDR3 reads TGTGCCAGCAGCTACGGGGGGCCTCCCTACAATGAGCAGTTCTTC. It translates to CASSYGGPPYNEQFF.

V gene TRBV12-5 combines with J gene TRBJ1-2, with D hard to call. The CDR3 is made up of 17 amino acids. Germline V lookup: CDR1 LGHNT, CDR2 FRNRAP. Trimming cost V 0 bases and J 2 bases, with 16 bases left between them. CDR3 sequence (DNA): TGTGCTAGTGGTTTGGTACTAATGCAAGGTGCGAACTATGGCTACACCTTC. Translating it yields CASGLVLMQGANYGYTF.

The V call is TRBV29-1, the J call TRBJ2-5, with TRBD2 as a possible D gene (6 bases). Germline CDR1 is SQVTM and CDR2 is ANQGSEA. This CDR3 contains 13 residues. The ends were cut back, 7 bases at V and 5 bases at J, with 17 bases in the middle. CDR3 in amino acids: CSATGGGEETQYF. The CDR3, as DNA: TGCAGCGCTACCGGAGGAGGGGAGGAGACCCAGTACTTC.

The chain recombines TRBV4-2 with TRBJ2-1; perhaps TRBD2 as D (7 bases). The CDR3 loop spans 15 amino acids. With 4 bases removed from V and 5 bases from J, the gap between germline ends came to 15 bases. The germline V gene has CDR1 LGHNA and CDR2 YNFKEQ. The CDR3 protein is CASSPVGGGHNEQFF. The CDR3 nucleotides read TGTGCCAGCAGCCCCGTGGGGGGGGGGCACAATGAGCAGTTCTTC.

The sample holds one count of this clonotype. The rearrangement links TRBV6-1 to TRBJ2-1, with D possibly TRBD1 on 5 matching bases. The CDR3 runs to 15 residues. The germline V gene has CDR1 MNHNS and CDR2 SASEGT. Trimming left V 0 bases short and J 7 bases short, with 13 bases between. CDR3 region: CASSEAVTGVNEQFF. The CDR3 DNA sequence: TGTGCCAGCAGTGAAGCTGTAACAGGCGTGAATGAGCAGTTCTTC.

CDR3 region: CASSYSGPWRETQYF. The DNA of the CDR3 is TGTGCCAGCAGTTACAGCGGACCCTGGCGGGAGACCCAGTACTTC. V gene TRBV6-2 or TRBV6-3 combines with J gene TRBJ2-4; D is perhaps TRBD2 (5 bases). The end of the DNA is better explained by TRBJ2-5, so the J call may be wrong. CDR1 is MNHEY, CDR2 SVGEGT, per germline. This CDR3 is 15 amino acids long.

This clonotype has just a few counts. The V and J genes are TRBV12-3 or TRBV12-4 and TRBJ1-4; D may be TRBD1 (6 bases). Trimming left V 5 bases short and J 7 bases short, with 17 bases between. CDR3 length: 15 amino acids. For the CDR3, the DNA is TGTGCCAGCAGTCTCTGGGGGGGGCTAAGTGAAAAACTGTTTTTT. Translated: CASSLWGGLSEKLFF.

As for this clonotype: A read error may produce the germline difference seen at one junction end. V and J are TRBV9 and TRBJ1-1; D is perhaps TRBD1 (5 bases). The CDR3 has 17 residues. Per the germline V gene, CDR1 is SGDLS and CDR2 is YYNGEE. The DNA of the CDR3 is TGTGCCGGCAGCGAGAACCACCGACAAAGGGACGGCACTGAAGCTTTCTTT. This codes for CAGSENHRQRDGTEAFF.